Below, 23 T cell receptor beta chains from the same sample are listed, as sequenced in a study of blood T cell repertoires in COVID-19. Profiled with immunoSEQ multiplex PCR; TCRdb holds only in-frame clones, not every one. The repertoire holds 140,000 to 150,000 clones, approximately 86% seen once, with approximately 4.3% in the top ten. The sample was PBMCs or T cells enriched from blood (not recorded which). These receptors were obtained from a woman aged 40 to 50 who had been exposed to COVID-19.

V gene TRBV18 combines with J gene TRBJ1-1; D is undetermined. Germline loops: CDR1 KGHSH, CDR2 LQKENI. The CDR3 spans 13 residues. The V end lost 3 bases, the J end lost 5 bases, and 10 bases lay between the germline ends. CDR3 nucleotides: TGTGCCAGCTCACCTCTCGGGTTGACTGAAGCTTTCTTT. It is translated as CASSPLGLTEAFF.

This clone showed up just a few times. This chain uses TRBV6-5 with TRBJ2-5; D unresolved. Between the trimmed V and J ends, which lost 8 bases and 5 bases, there was a span of 12 bases. This CDR3 contains 12 residues. The V gene's germline CDR1 is MNHEY and CDR2 SVGAGI. The CDR3 DNA follows: TGTGCCAGCGTCAGTCAACAGGAGACCCAGTACTTC. Translation gives CASVSQQETQYF.

This clone appeared a single time. This sequence joins TRBV10-2 and TRBJ1-1, with a tentative D call TRBD1 (6 bases). The CDR3 spans 15 residues. Germline CDR1 and CDR2: WSHSY and SAAADI. Trimming stripped 2 bases from V and 2 bases from J, with 12 bases between. The DNA of the CDR3 is TGCGCCAGCAGTGAGGGGGGGGCGGCAAACACTGAAGCTTTCTTT. This codes for CASSEGGAANTEAFF.

The chain combines TRBV7-9 with TRBJ2-3; the match to TRBD2 covers 13 bases. This CDR3 contains 18 residues. Trimming cost V 3 bases and J 4 bases; bases outside gene matches: 10. The V gene's germline CDR1 is SEHNR and CDR2 FQNEAQ (reference sequence). DNA of the CDR3: TGTGCCAGCAGCTTTCCTACTAGCGGGGGGGCCAATGCAGATACGCAGTATTTT. This codes for CASSFPTSGGANADTQYF.

J is TRBJ2-3 and V is TRBV10-1; 9 bases map to TRBD2. Germline assignment: CDR1 WNHNN and CDR2 SYGVQD (reference sequence). V was pared by 0 bases and J by 10 bases, with 8 bases of the junction left unmatched. CDR3 length: 15 residues. CDR3: CASSESTSGRSPQYF. The CDR3 DNA sequence: TGCGCCAGCAGTGAGTCGACAAGCGGGAGGTCACCGCAGTATTTT.

This chain uses TRBV6-5 with TRBJ1-3; 7 nucleotides match TRBD1. Germline V gives CDR1 MNHEY, CDR2 SVGAGI. Trimming at V came to 5 bases and at J to 1 base, leaving 5 bases not matched to a gene. This CDR3 has 15 residues. The CDR3 bases are TGTGCCAGCAGTCCCGACAGGGTTTCTGGAAACACCATATATTTT. It translates to CASSPDRVSGNTIYF.

This sequence joins TRBV19 and TRBJ1-2; D remains ambiguous. The CDR3 length is 11 residues. Germline V gene sequence: CDR1 LNHDA, CDR2 SQIVND (reference sequence). Trimming pared 3 bases from V and 7 bases from J, leaving 6 bases between. The CDR3 sequence is CASSIYSGYTF. The CDR3 coding sequence is TGTGCCAGTAGTATCTACAGTGGCTACACCTTC.

V usage is TRBV7-2 and J usage is TRBJ2-3, with no clear D. The length of the CDR3 is 14 residues. CDR1 is SGHTA, CDR2 FQGNSA, per germline. V lost 5 bases to trimming and J lost 3 bases, with 12 bases between them. For the CDR3, the DNA is TGTGCCAGCAGCATTTCCCAGAGGACAGATACGCAGTATTTT. Protein: CASSISQRTDTQYF.

This clone was detected only a few times. V usage is TRBV14 and J usage is TRBJ2-5; 7 bases map to TRBD1. With V trimmed by 4 bases and J by 4 bases, 6 bases remained unmatched. The V gene's germline CDR1 is SGHDN and CDR2 FVKESK. The CDR3 loop spans 14 amino acids. The CDR3 nucleotides are TGTGCCAGCAGCCCGACAGGGCTCGGAGAGACCCAGTACTTC. This codes for CASSPTGLGETQYF.

The V call is TRBV13, the J call TRBJ1-3; a possible D gene is TRBD1 (5 bases). The CDR3 sequence is 15 residues long. Germline V lookup: CDR1 PRHDT, CDR2 FYEKMQ (reference sequence). The V end lost 0 bases, the J end lost 2 bases, and 8 bases lay between the germline ends. DNA of the CDR3: TGTGCCAGCAGCTTAGGAGGGGCACCTGGAAACACCATATATTTT. This translates into CASSLGGAPGNTIYF.

The rearrangement joins TRBV5-1 to TRBJ1-6; D ambiguous. CDR1 is SGHRS and CDR2 is YFSETQ in the germline V gene. The CDR3 covers 13 residues. V dropped 5 bases and J dropped 7 bases, with 10 bases sitting between them. The CDR3 bases are TGCGCCAGCAGTCAAGGGAGCAATTCACCCCTCCACTTT. Protein product: CASSQGSNSPLHF.

The rearrangement links TRBV19 to TRBJ1-1; no clear D. The germline V and J ends were trimmed by 4 bases and 1 base, with 7 bases remaining between them. CDR1 is LNHDA and CDR2 is SQIVND in the germline V gene (reference sequence). This CDR3 region has 13 residues. CDR3 amino acids: CASSNTRNTEAFF. The CDR3 DNA sequence: TGTGCCAGTAGTAACACAAGGAACACTGAAGCTTTCTTT.

The chain couples TRBV29-1 to TRBJ1-1; TRBD1 aligns across 7 bases. Looked up from germline, CDR1 is SQVTM and CDR2 is ANQGSEA. This CDR3 region has 15 residues. V trimming: 3 bases; J trimming: 5 bases; junction bases outside the gene matches: 12. CDR3 DNA: TGCAGCGTTGAGAACAGACAGGGAAGGAAGACTGAAGCTTTCTTT. The encoded protein is CSVENRQGRKTEAFF.

V and J are TRBV5-1 and TRBJ1-2, with TRBD1 as a possible D gene (5 bases). The germline V gene encodes CDR1 SGHRS and CDR2 YFSETQ. This CDR3 spans 14 amino acids. V dropped 0 bases and J dropped 5 bases, with 11 bases sitting between them. As DNA, the CDR3 is TGCGCCAGCAGCTTGGACCAGGGCTGGTATGGCTACACCTTC. It encodes CASSLDQGWYGYTF.

This clone was observed once. The chain carries TRBV9 and TRBJ1-1; D gene ambiguous. The V gene lost 4 bases and the J gene lost 0 bases, with 10 bases spanning the gap. Per the germline V gene, CDR1 is SGDLS and CDR2 is YYNGEE. The CDR3 is 14 amino acids. In nucleotides, the CDR3 is TGTGCCAGCAGCCCAGGACTAATGAACACTGAAGCTTTCTTT. As protein: CASSPGLMNTEAFF.

The chain is built from TRBV5-5 and TRBJ2-1, with TRBD1 as a possible D gene (5 bases). The V gene's germline CDR1 is SGHKS and CDR2 YYEKEE (reference sequence). This CDR3 is built from 14 residues. V was trimmed by 4 bases and J by 5 bases, leaving 13 bases between them. CDR3 protein: CASSLGQGNNEQFF. The CDR3 DNA follows: TGTGCCAGCAGCCTGGGGCAGGGTAACAATGAGCAGTTCTTC.

The chain employs TRBV7-8 and TRBJ2-1, with D possibly TRBD1 on 5 matching bases. The germline CDR1 and CDR2 sequences are SGHVS and FQNEAQ. Trimming stripped 1 base from V and 7 bases from J, with 14 bases between. The CDR3 is 15 amino acids. The CDR3 nucleotides read TGTGCCAGCAGCTTAGAACGGCAGGGTTGGAATGAGCAGTTCTTC. Protein sequence: CASSLERQGWNEQFF.

The V call is TRBV7-9, the J call TRBJ1-1, with D tentatively TRBD1 (6 bases). The CDR3 totals 14 residues. V was pared by 5 bases and J by 7 bases, with 17 bases between. Germline V CDR1 and CDR2: SEHNR, FQNEAQ (reference sequence). DNA for the CDR3: TGTGCCAGCAGCCTCACGGGGACATTAAGTGAAGCTTTCTTT. Its protein product is CASSLTGTLSEAFF.

The chain employs TRBV6-6 and TRBJ2-3, with 10 bases that match TRBD2. J was trimmed by 4 bases and V by 6 bases; bases with no gene match: 7. The CDR3 spans 15 residues. The germline CDR1 and CDR2 sequences are MNHNY and SVGAGI (reference sequence). The CDR3 here is CASRAQREGSDTQYF. CDR3 DNA sequence: TGTGCCAGCAGAGCGCAGCGGGAGGGGTCAGATACGCAGTATTTT.

The V gene is TRBV11-3, the J gene TRBJ2-1; no firm D call. Germline V lookup: CDR1 SGHNT, CDR2 YENEEA. There are 12 residues in the CDR3. The V gene lost 4 bases and the J gene lost 5 bases, with 6 bases spanning the gap. This chain's CDR3 is CASSSFHNEQFF. CDR3 DNA sequence: TGTGCCAGCAGCTCCTTCCACAATGAGCAGTTCTTC. The variable domain in full, with the rest retrieved from reference TRBV11-3 and TRBJ2-1, is EAGVVQSPRYKIIEKKQPVAFWCNPISGHNTLYWYLQNLGQGPELLIRYENEEAVDDSQLPKDRFSAERLKGVDSTLKIQPAELGDSAVYLCASSSFHNEQFFGPGTRLTVL.

CDR3 region: CASSLRGTGTKVYGYTF. The CDR3 DNA follows: TGTGCCAGCAGTTTAAGGGGGACAGGTACAAAAGTCTATGGCTACACCTTC. The chain joins TRBV27 to TRBJ1-2; 8 nucleotides agree with TRBD1. V lost 2 bases and J lost 4; bases outside the gene matches: 12. Germline V CDR1 and CDR2: MNHEY, SMNVEV (reference sequence). The CDR3 has 17 amino acids.

The V and J genes are TRBV4-1 and TRBJ1-4; 10 bases are shared with TRBD1. The ends lost 4 bases at V and 8 bases at J; junction bases unmatched: 10. Germline V gene sequence: CDR1 MGHRA, CDR2 YSYEKL. The CDR3 has 16 amino acids. The CDR3 nucleotides read TGCGCCAGCAGCCTCCCGCCGGGACAGGGGAAGGAAAAACTGTTTTTT. It specifies CASSLPPGQGKEKLFF.

V is TRBV5-1 and J is TRBJ2-1; 9 positions agree with TRBD2. The CDR3 spans 16 residues. The germline V gene encodes CDR1 SGHRS and CDR2 YFSETQ. With 0 bases clipped from V and 3 bases from J, the junction kept 4 bases outside the gene matches. CDR3 loop: CASSLDGGGVYNEQFF. The CDR3 DNA reads TGCGCCAGCAGCTTGGACGGCGGGGGGGTCTACAATGAGCAGTTCTTC.